The rows below give T cell receptor beta chains drawn from one sample of a study of CD8+CD57+ T cells in acquired aplastic anemia. A single record per CDR3 protein comes from TCRdb applying MiXCR to the reads. The table lists 150,000 to 180,000 distinct CDR3 sequences, about 52% of them singletons. The sequenced sample consisted of sorted CD4+, CD8+, or CD8+CD57+ T cells (not recorded which) from PBMCs. Every receptor here comes from a human donor with aplastic anemia. Each CDR3 is given with its conserved first and last residue. Fields, in order: V gene, CDR3 length, CDR3 protein.

v_call: TRBV4-1; cdr3_length: 15; cdr3_aa: CASSQDGQGGSPLHF
v_call: TRBV7-9; cdr3_length: 11; cdr3_aa: CASGLGNEQYF
v_call: TRBV7-8; cdr3_length: 14; cdr3_aa: CASSLLGGADTQYF
v_call: TRBV7-9; cdr3_length: 15; cdr3_aa: CASSSPGFGGETQYF
v_call: TRBV10-3; cdr3_length: 16; cdr3_aa: CASSFPMGKGPSPLHF
v_call: TRBV10-2; cdr3_length: 17; cdr3_aa: CASSEYGTGDLNTEAFF
v_call: TRBV29-1; cdr3_length: 15; cdr3_aa: CSVANPGQGFYEQYF
v_call: TRBV7-9; cdr3_length: 13; cdr3_aa: CASSSGGTHEQYF
v_call: TRBV7-9; cdr3_length: 13; cdr3_aa: CASSSTGSTEAFF
v_call: TRBV7-9; cdr3_length: 11; cdr3_aa: CASSLNYRACF
v_call: TRBV29-1; cdr3_length: 15; cdr3_aa: CSVVSPQVWGDEQYF
v_call: TRBV27; cdr3_length: 16; cdr3_aa: CASSLSSPLRTTEAFF
v_call: TRBV20-1; cdr3_length: 11; cdr3_aa: CSAAELYGYTF
v_call: TRBV29-1; cdr3_length: 13; cdr3_aa: CSVGQGLNTEAFF
v_call: TRBV15; cdr3_length: 12; cdr3_aa: CATSRGGGGYTF
v_call: TRBV7-3; cdr3_length: 13; cdr3_aa: CASGHGGGQPQHF
v_call: TRBV19; cdr3_length: 15; cdr3_aa: CASSIGGAITDTQYF
v_call: TRBV15; cdr3_length: 13; cdr3_aa: CATSREDSYEQYF
v_call: TRBV5-1; cdr3_length: 13; cdr3_aa: CASSLVSDNEQFF
v_call: TRBV7-3; cdr3_length: 14; cdr3_aa: CASSEAGGSYEQYF
v_call: TRBV27; cdr3_length: 16; cdr3_aa: CASNTDRGPNAGELFF
v_call: TRBV24-1; cdr3_length: 17; cdr3_aa: CATSDFPPAGAGDTQYF
v_call: TRBV25-1; cdr3_length: 13; cdr3_aa: CASSPPLLREQYF
v_call: TRBV9; cdr3_length: 14; cdr3_aa: CASSGSRSTGELFF
v_call: TRBV5-6; cdr3_length: 14; cdr3_aa: CASSLAGAADTQYF
v_call: TRBV5-4; cdr3_length: 15; cdr3_aa: CASSLAGSGNSPLHF
v_call: TRBV9; cdr3_length: 14; cdr3_aa: CASRGASGSYEQYF
v_call: TRBV25-1; cdr3_length: 17; cdr3_aa: CASSEGLAGPSTDTQYF
v_call: TRBV7-9; cdr3_length: 14; cdr3_aa: CASSLERSAGELFF
v_call: TRBV12-3/TRBV12-4; cdr3_length: 12; cdr3_aa: CASSLIPDTQYF
v_call: TRBV24-1; cdr3_length: 17; cdr3_aa: CATSDLNRDWDPDTQYF
v_call: TRBV6-1; cdr3_length: 15; cdr3_aa: CASSSSQGARTEAFF
v_call: TRBV7-8; cdr3_length: 18; cdr3_aa: CASSLLPWGAQYQETQYF
v_call: TRBV6-1; cdr3_length: 16; cdr3_aa: CASRPPTVKGGETQYF
v_call: TRBV7-2; cdr3_length: 13; cdr3_aa: CASSPRTSHEQFF
v_call: TRBV7-3; cdr3_length: 16; cdr3_aa: CASSLGRGSPSYGYTF
v_call: TRBV20-1; cdr3_length: 16; cdr3_aa: CSAPRPGQGAAYGYTF
v_call: TRBV7-7; cdr3_length: 13; cdr3_aa: CASSLLESNEQFF
v_call: TRBV4-2; cdr3_length: 15; cdr3_aa: CASSQSGGDNSPLHF